A selection of T cell receptor beta chains follows, all from one sample in a study of blood T cell repertoires in COVID-19. Clones were sequenced by immunoSEQ multiplex PCR, and TCRdb holds only the in-frame ones, with some missing. This table holds roughly 40,000 clones, around 90% found once. The specimen sequenced was peripheral blood. Every receptor here comes from a man aged 45-60 years with COVID-19, enrolled during active disease. Each CDR3 is given with its conserved first and last residue. Each record gives: J gene, V gene, clone size, D gene, CDR3 protein, CDR3 DNA. D genes are given only for firm matches. For some rows the clone size is stated as once, few or many, or as a class when expanded; others skip it.

>TRBJ2-7|TRBV9|.|.
CASSEGLTRYEQYF
TGTGCCAGCAGCGAGGGACTGACCAGGTACGAGCAGTACTTC
>TRBJ1-5|TRBV2|.|TRBD1
CASSGTASNQPQHF
TGTGCCAGCAGCGGGACAGCTAGCAATCAGCCCCAGCATTTT
>TRBJ2-1|TRBV5-1|.|TRBD2
CASSLGTSGPYNEQFF
TGCGCCAGCAGCTTGGGGACTAGCGGGCCCTACAATGAGCAGTTCTTC
>TRBJ2-1|TRBV6-2/TRBV6-3|once|TRBD2
CASSTSGRAHEQFF
TGTGCCAGCAGTACGAGCGGGAGGGCTCATGAGCAGTTCTTC
>TRBJ2-7|TRBV30|.|TRBD1
CAWSRDRGYEQYF
TGTGCCTGGAGCCGGGACAGGGGATACGAGCAGTACTTC
>TRBJ1-1|TRBV30|.|.
CAWVPLEGGTEAFF
TGTGCCTGGGTCCCCTTGGAGGGAGGCACTGAAGCTTTCTTT
>TRBJ2-7|TRBV7-9|.|TRBD2
CASSLEAGHEQYF
TGTGCCAGCAGCTTAGAAGCGGGGCACGAGCAGTACTTC
>TRBJ2-5|TRBV5-1|.|TRBD1
CASSLDQGVVRHF
TGCGCCAGCAGCTTGGATCAGGGGGTAGTAAGACACTTC
>TRBJ2-1|TRBV11-2|.|TRBD1
CASSLVRDRWRGEQFF
TGTGCCAGCAGCTTAGTGCGGGACAGGTGGCGGGGTGAGCAGTTCTTC
>TRBJ1-2|TRBV28|.|TRBD1
CASSLPGQVRGYTF
TGTGCCAGCAGTTTACCGGGACAGGTTCGAGGCTACACCTTC
>TRBJ2-5|TRBV7-9|.|.
CASSSSGIETQYF
TGTGCCAGCAGCTCCTCCGGGATAGAGACCCAGTACTTC
>TRBJ1-5|TRBV10-3|.|.
CAISESVLPARQPQHF
TGTGCCATCAGTGAGTCGGTCCTTCCTGCCAGGCAGCCCCAGCATTTT
>TRBJ1-6|TRBV5-1|.|TRBD1
CASSSRQGGNSPLHF
TGCGCCAGCAGCTCCCGACAGGGAGGAAATTCACCCCTCCACTTT
>TRBJ2-2|TRBV28|.|TRBD2
CASSRGGYGELFF
TGTGCCAGCAGCCGGGGGGGGTACGGGGAGCTGTTTTTT
>TRBJ2-3|TRBV9|.|TRBD2
CASSQRVAGGSTDTQYF
TGTGCCAGCAGCCAACGGGTGGCGGGAGGGTCCACAGATACGCAGTATTTT
>TRBJ2-2|TRBV2|.|.
CASRYTDTGELFF
TGTGCCAGCAGATACACCGACACCGGGGAGCTGTTTTTT
>TRBJ2-3|TRBV11-3|.|TRBD1
CASSRDRSTDTQYF
TGTGCCAGCAGCCGGGACAGGAGCACAGATACGCAGTATTTT
>TRBJ1-4|TRBV4-1|.|.
CASSQDMAGFGEKLFF
TGCGCCAGCAGCCAAGATATGGCGGGGTTTGGTGAAAAACTGTTTTTT
>TRBJ1-1|TRBV5-1|.|.
CASSLEAGNTEAFF
TGCGCCAGCAGCTTGGAGGCAGGGAACACTGAAGCTTTCTTT
>TRBJ2-5|TRBV19|.|.
CASSTSETQYF
TGTGCCAGTAGTACCAGTGAGACCCAGTACTTC
>TRBJ2-7|TRBV5-4|.|TRBD1
CASSWTQGAYEQYF
TGTGCCAGCAGCTGGACTCAGGGGGCCTACGAGCAGTACTTC
>TRBJ1-1|TRBV5-8|.|TRBD1
CASSFPRGSTTEAFF
TGTGCCAGCAGCTTCCCCAGGGGGAGTACAACTGAAGCTTTCTTT
>TRBJ2-1|TRBV14|.|.
CASSHRAGTGEQFF
TGTGCCAGCAGCCATAGGGCAGGGACTGGTGAGCAGTTCTTC
>TRBJ2-5|TRBV3-1/TRBV3-2|.|TRBD2
CASSPEWGLAGTYQETQYF
TGTGCCAGCAGCCCAGAGTGGGGACTAGCGGGAACTTACCAAGAGACCCAGTACTTC
>TRBJ1-2|TRBV7-9|.|TRBD1
CASSRTGEPNYGYTF
TGTGCCAGCAGCAGAACAGGGGAACCTAACTATGGCTACACCTTC
>TRBJ1-1|TRBV6-4|.|TRBD1
CASRGQGRTEAFF
TGTGCCAGCAGAGGACAGGGTAGGACTGAAGCTTTCTTT
>TRBJ2-3|TRBV20-1|.|TRBD1
CSAPRGDTQYF
TGCAGTGCTCCCAGGGGGGATACGCAGTATTTT
>TRBJ2-1|TRBV2|once|.
CASSLLALSYNEQFF
TGTGCCAGCAGTCTTCTAGCGTTGAGCTACAATGAGCAGTTCTTC
>TRBJ1-1|TRBV7-3|.|.
CASSSTVNHPEAFF
TGTGCCAGCAGCTCGACAGTTAATCATCCTGAAGCTTTCTTT
>TRBJ1-1|TRBV5-4|.|.
CASSSADSFREAFF
TGTGCCAGCAGCTCCGCCGACAGTTTTCGTGAAGCTTTCTTT
>TRBJ1-2|TRBV18|.|.
CASSEGYPYGYTF
TGTGCCAGCTCGGAGGGGTACCCCTATGGCTACACCTTC
>TRBJ1-5|TRBV6-5|.|TRBD1
CASSYRRTGNQPQHF
TGTGCCAGCAGTTACCGCAGGACAGGAAATCAGCCCCAGCATTTT